The rows below give T cell receptor beta chains drawn from one sample of a study of blood T cells in healthy people across ages. TCRdb itself ran the 5' RACE reads through MiXCR, one entry per CDR3 protein. The table has about 640,000 distinct CDR3 sequences, roughly 53% seen once. The specimen sequenced was blood. The receptors were gathered from a man between 60 and 75 years old in good health. Both conserved end residues are part of each CDR3. A D gene is named only where the DNA matches it firmly. Size is omitted from some rows. Given values are once, few, many or a class for expanded clones.

TRBV21-1,TRBJ1-6,-,17,-,CASSGVRGGGAASPLHF,TGTGCCAGCAGTGGGGTACGGGGCGGGGGCGCAGCTTCACCCCTCCACTTT
TRBV7-2,TRBJ2-2,-,13,-,CASAEQVTGELFF,TGTGCCAGCGCTGAGCAGGTGACCGGGGAGCTGTTTTTT
TRBV6-1,TRBJ2-6,TRBD1,16,few,CASSLIQGTGANVLTF,TGTGCCAGCAGCCTAATACAGGGGACCGGGGCCAACGTCCTGACTTTC
TRBV7-9,TRBJ1-1,TRBD1,11,-,CATQTGAEAFF,TGTGCCACCCAGACAGGGGCTGAAGCTTTCTTT
TRBV3-1,TRBJ2-6,TRBD1,20,few,CASSPNYRQGVLSGANVLTF,TGTGCCAGCAGCCCCAATTACCGACAGGGGGTCCTCTCTGGGGCCAACGTCCTGACTTTC
TRBV12-3/TRBV12-4,TRBJ1-5,-,14,-,CASSDRRGDQPQHF,TGTGCCAGCAGTGACAGGCGCGGGGATCAGCCCCAGCATTTT
TRBV5-6,TRBJ2-7,TRBD1,14,-,CASERDRGDSEQYF,TGTGCCAGCGAGCGTGACAGGGGGGATAGCGAGCAGTACTTC
TRBV18,TRBJ2-7,-,14,-,CASSPRQDFYEQYF,TGTGCCAGCTCACCGAGACAGGACTTCTACGAGCAGTACTTC
TRBV4-1,TRBJ2-5,TRBD1,14,-,CASSQPRQGETQYF,TGCGCCAGCAGCCAACCACGACAGGGGGAGACCCAGTACTTC
TRBV5-6,TRBJ2-7,-,14,-,CASSLSGLSYEQYF,TGTGCCAGCAGCTTGTCGGGTCTTAGCTACGAGCAGTACTTC
TRBV12-3/TRBV12-4,TRBJ2-5,-,13,-,CASSGWAQETQYF,TGTGCCAGCAGTGGGTGGGCACAAGAGACCCAGTACTTC
TRBV3-1,TRBJ2-1,TRBD1,17,few,CASSQGTEGATYNEQFF,TGTGCCAGCAGCCAAGGAACCGAGGGGGCTACCTACAATGAGCAGTTCTTC
TRBV9,TRBJ1-1,TRBD1,14,-,CASSAGGVGTEAFF,TGTGCCAGCAGCGCAGGGGGCGTTGGCACTGAAGCTTTCTTT
TRBV4-1,TRBJ2-3,TRBD2,17,few,CASSPRPSGGSTDTQYF,TGCGCCAGCAGCCCCCGACCTAGCGGGGGGAGCACAGATACGCAGTATTTT
TRBV7-2,TRBJ1-4,-,14,-,CASSLVVNGEKLFF,TGTGCCAGCAGTTTAGTTGTAAATGGGGAAAAACTGTTTTTT
TRBV6-6,TRBJ1-5,TRBD1,13,-,CASSSTGGQPQHF,TGTGCCAGCAGTTCTACAGGGGGGCAGCCCCAGCATTTT
TRBV29-1,TRBJ1-2,-,11,few,CSVEEGGGYTF,TGCAGCGTTGAAGAGGGCGGTGGCTACACCTTC
TRBV20-1,TRBJ2-5,-,13,-,CSATQGVQETQYF,TGCAGTGCTACCCAGGGAGTCCAAGAGACCCAGTACTTC
TRBV12-3/TRBV12-4,TRBJ2-1,TRBD2,16,-,CASSSGSSGGVDEQFF,TGTGCCAGCAGCTCCGGGTCTAGCGGGGGGGTGGATGAGCAGTTCTTC
TRBV29-1,TRBJ2-5,TRBD2,13,-,CSVESGGWKTQYF,TGCAGCGTTGAGTCGGGGGGTTGGAAGACCCAGTACTTC
TRBV6-2/TRBV6-3,TRBJ2-5,-,12,-,CASKTAGETQYF,TGTGCCAGCAAAACCGCCGGGGAGACCCAGTACTTC
TRBV3-1,TRBJ2-1,TRBD2,16,-,CASSQKRGAVYNEQFF,TGTGCCAGCAGCCAGAAGCGGGGGGCCGTCTACAATGAGCAGTTCTTC
TRBV7-2,TRBJ2-2,-,14,-,CASSLEGGYGELFF,TGTGCCAGCAGCTTAGAGGGGGGGTACGGGGAGCTGTTTTTT
TRBV5-1,TRBJ1-5,-,14,few,CASSPGGAEQPQHF,TGCGCCAGCAGCCCGGGTGGGGCGGAGCAGCCCCAGCATTTT
TRBV27,TRBJ1-2,-,16,-,CASSYSLEVWDYGYTF,TGTGCCAGCAGTTATTCCCTAGAGGTTTGGGACTATGGCTACACCTTC
TRBV4-1,TRBJ2-3,-,13,-,CASSQLLGRVPGF,TGCGCCAGCAGCCAGCTTCTGGGTAGAGTCCCGGGTTTT
TRBV29-1,TRBJ2-4,-,12,-,CSVDSFGDIQYF,TGCAGCGTTGACTCCTTTGGGGACATTCAGTACTTC
TRBV7-2,TRBJ1-4,-,14,-,CASSLGYGNEKLFF,TGTGCCAGCAGCTTAGGGTATGGAAATGAAAAACTGTTTTTT
TRBV12-3/TRBV12-4,TRBJ2-3,TRBD2,20,few,CASTSPPGLAGGQGSDTQYF,TGTGCCAGCACCTCTCCCCCTGGACTAGCGGGGGGGCAGGGGTCAGATACGCAGTATTTT
TRBV9,TRBJ2-1,-,12,-,CASSVDGNEQFF,TGTGCCAGCAGCGTAGATGGGAATGAGCAGTTCTTC
TRBV5-1,TRBJ2-3,-,14,few,CASSSGTLTDTQYF,TGCGCCAGCAGCTCTGGGACACTCACAGATACGCAGTATTTT
TRBV5-5,TRBJ2-7,TRBD2,16,-,CASSLVVSGGDYEQYF,TGTGCCAGCAGCTTGGTGGTGAGCGGGGGGGACTACGAGCAGTACTTC
TRBV20-1,TRBJ2-5,-,11,-,CSARIQETQYF,TGCAGTGCTCGAATCCAAGAGACCCAGTACTTC
TRBV20-1,TRBJ1-2,-,14,-,CSATPGGTNYGYTF,TGCAGTGCTACTCCAGGAGGAACTAACTATGGCTACACCTTC
TRBV20-1,TRBJ1-4,-,14,-,CSARDSRQDEKLFF,TGCAGTGCTAGAGATTCTCGGCAAGATGAAAAACTGTTTTTT
TRBV29-1,TRBJ2-3,TRBD2,14,-,CSVLGLAGWSAQYF,TGCAGCGTTCTTGGACTAGCGGGGTGGTCGGCGCAGTATTTT
TRBV7-2,TRBJ2-5,TRBD1,17,-,CASSKRGQGLFYNEQYF,TGTGCCAGCAGTAAAAGGGGACAGGGGCTTTTCTACAATGAGCAGTACTTC
TRBV10-3,TRBJ2-4,TRBD1,12,-,CATGDRKNIQYF,TGTGCCACCGGGGACAGGAAAAACATTCAGTACTTC
TRBV10-3,TRBJ2-1,TRBD2,18,few,CAIRDSGGLRNSYNEQFF,TGTGCCATCAGGGATAGCGGGGGGCTTCGGAACTCCTACAATGAGCAGTTCTTC
TRBV20-1,TRBJ2-7,-,16,-,CSARDGGTPDSYEQYF,TGCAGTGCTAGAGATGGGGGGACACCAGACTCCTACGAGCAGTACTTC
TRBV6-6,TRBJ2-5,-,13,-,CASIRGAQETQYF,TGTGCCAGCATTCGAGGAGCACAAGAGACCCAGTACTTC
TRBV3-1,TRBJ1-2,-,14,-,CASSLKLDGYGYTF,TGTGCCAGCAGCCTAAAACTGGACGGGTATGGCTACACCTTC
TRBV21-1,TRBJ2-7,-,16,-,CASSNRLAGGIYEQYF,TGTGCCAGCAGCAACCGACTAGCGGGGGGCATCTACGAGCAGTACTTC